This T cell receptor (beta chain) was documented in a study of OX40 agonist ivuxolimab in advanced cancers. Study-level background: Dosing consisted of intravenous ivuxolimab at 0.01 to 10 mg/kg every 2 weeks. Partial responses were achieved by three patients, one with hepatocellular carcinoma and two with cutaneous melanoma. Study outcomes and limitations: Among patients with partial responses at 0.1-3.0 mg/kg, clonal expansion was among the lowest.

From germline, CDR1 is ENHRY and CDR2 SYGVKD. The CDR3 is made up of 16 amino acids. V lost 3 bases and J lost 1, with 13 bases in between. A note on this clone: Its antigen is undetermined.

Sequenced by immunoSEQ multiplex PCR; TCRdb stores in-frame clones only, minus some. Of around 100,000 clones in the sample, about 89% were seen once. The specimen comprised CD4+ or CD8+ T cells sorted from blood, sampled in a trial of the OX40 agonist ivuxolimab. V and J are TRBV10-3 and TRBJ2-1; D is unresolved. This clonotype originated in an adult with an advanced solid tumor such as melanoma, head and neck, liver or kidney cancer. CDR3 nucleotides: TGTGCCATCAGTGAAGTCTCAGGCGTATCCTACAATGAGCAGTTCTTC. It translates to CAISEVSGVSYNEQFF.